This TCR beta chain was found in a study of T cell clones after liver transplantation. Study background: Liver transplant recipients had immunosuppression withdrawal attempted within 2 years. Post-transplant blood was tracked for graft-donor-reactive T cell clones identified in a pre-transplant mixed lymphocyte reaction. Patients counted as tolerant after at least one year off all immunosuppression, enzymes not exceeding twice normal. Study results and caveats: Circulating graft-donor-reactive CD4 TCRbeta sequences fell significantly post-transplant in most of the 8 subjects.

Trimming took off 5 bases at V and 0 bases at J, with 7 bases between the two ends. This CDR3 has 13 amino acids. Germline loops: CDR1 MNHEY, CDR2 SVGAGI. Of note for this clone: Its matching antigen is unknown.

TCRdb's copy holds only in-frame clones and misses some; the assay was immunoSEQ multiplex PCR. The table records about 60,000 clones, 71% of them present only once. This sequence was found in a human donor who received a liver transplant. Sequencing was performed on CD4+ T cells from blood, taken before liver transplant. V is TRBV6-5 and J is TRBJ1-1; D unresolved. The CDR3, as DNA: TGTGCCAGCAGTCCCAGGATGAACACTGAAGCTTTCTTT. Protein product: CASSPRMNTEAFF.